This TCR beta chain was identified during a study of CD8 T cells in ankylosing spondylitis. The count of this clonotype is one. The CDR3 covers 14 residues. V was pared by 5 bases and J by 5 bases, with 6 bases of the junction left unmatched. CDR1 is SGHRS and CDR2 is YFSETQ in the germline V gene. Each CDR3 protein is one row after TCRdb ran MiXCR on the 5' RACE reads. Seen here are around 150,000 distinct CDR3 sequences, 15% to 20% observed once, and the top ten hold around 7.6%. The sequencing sample was made of blood, either unsorted or a sorted T cell fraction (not recorded which). The clonotype was recovered from a male donor with ankylosing spondylitis or in good health (not recorded which). The rearrangement links TRBV5-1 to TRBJ1-5; 8 bases are shared with TRBD1. CDR3 residues: CASSPDRVDQPQHF. The CDR3, as DNA: TGCGCCAGCAGTCCGGACAGGGTCGATCAGCCCCAGCATTTT.